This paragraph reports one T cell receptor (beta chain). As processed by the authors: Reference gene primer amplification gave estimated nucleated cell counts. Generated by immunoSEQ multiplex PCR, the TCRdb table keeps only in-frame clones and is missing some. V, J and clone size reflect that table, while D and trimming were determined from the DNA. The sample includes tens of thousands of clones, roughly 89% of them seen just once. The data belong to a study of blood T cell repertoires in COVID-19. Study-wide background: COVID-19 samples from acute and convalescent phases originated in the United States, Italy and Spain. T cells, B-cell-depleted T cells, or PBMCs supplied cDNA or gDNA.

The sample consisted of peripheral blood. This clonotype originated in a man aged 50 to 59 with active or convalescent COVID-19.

CDR3 in DNA: TGTGCCAGCAGTGGGGGCAGGGGAAACTATGGCTACACCTTC. This translates into CASSGGRGNYGYTF. The V and J genes are TRBV2 and TRBJ1-2, with D perhaps TRBD1 (6 bases). Trimming pared 4 bases from V and 2 bases from J, leaving 11 bases between. This CDR3 is built from 14 residues. Germline-derived CDR1 and CDR2 are SNHLY and FYNNEI.